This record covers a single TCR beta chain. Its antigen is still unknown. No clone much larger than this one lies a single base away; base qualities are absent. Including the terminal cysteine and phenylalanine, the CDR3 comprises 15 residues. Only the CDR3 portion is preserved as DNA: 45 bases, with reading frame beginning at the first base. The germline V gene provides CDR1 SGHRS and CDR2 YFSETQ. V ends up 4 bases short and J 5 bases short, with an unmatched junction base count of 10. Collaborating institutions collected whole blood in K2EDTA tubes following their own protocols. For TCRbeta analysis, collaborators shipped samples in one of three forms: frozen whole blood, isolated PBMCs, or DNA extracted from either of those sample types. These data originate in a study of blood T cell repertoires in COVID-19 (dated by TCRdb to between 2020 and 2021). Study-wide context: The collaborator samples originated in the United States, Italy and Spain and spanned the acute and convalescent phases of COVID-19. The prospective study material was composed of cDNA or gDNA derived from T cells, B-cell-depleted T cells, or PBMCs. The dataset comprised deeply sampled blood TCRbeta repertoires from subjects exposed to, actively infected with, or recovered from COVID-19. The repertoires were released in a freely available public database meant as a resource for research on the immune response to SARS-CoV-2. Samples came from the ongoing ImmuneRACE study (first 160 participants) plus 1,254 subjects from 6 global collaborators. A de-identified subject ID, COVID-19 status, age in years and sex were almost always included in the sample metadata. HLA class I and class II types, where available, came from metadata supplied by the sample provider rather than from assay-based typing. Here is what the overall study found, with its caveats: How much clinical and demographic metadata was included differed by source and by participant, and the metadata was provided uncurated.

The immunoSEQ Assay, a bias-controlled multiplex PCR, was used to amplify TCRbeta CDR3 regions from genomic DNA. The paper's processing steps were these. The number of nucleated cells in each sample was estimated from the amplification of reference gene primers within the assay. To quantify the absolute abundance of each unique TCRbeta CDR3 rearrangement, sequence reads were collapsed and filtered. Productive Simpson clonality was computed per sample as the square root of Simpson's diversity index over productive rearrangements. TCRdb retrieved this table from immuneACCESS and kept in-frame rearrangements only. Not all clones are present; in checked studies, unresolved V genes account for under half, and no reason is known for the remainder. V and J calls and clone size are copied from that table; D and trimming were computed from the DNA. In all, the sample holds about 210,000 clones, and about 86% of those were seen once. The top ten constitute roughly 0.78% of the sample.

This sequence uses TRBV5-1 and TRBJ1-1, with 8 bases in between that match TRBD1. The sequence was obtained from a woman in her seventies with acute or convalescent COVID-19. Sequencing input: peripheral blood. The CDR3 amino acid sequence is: CASSPQTGAGTEAFF. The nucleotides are TGCGCCAGCAGCCCCCAGACAGGGGCGGGGACTGAAGCTTTCTTT.